The 26 T cell receptor beta chains below come from one sample, sequenced in a study of shared clonotypes between healthy human individuals. Repertoires were generated with immunoSEQ multiplex PCR, while TCRdb's copy carries only in-frame clones and drops some. This sample has around 1.1 million clones; about 80% occur once, and the top ten carry roughly 0.55%. Sequenced material: memory CD4+ T cells from PBMCs. The subset was: CD45RA-negative fraction. The receptors derive from a man between 18 and 29 years old in good health. Some clones in this sample may be carry-over from other donors' samples.

The gene calls are TRBV28 and TRBJ1-1; maybe TRBD1 (6 bases). V was trimmed by 6 bases and J by 5 bases, leaving 16 bases between them. Germline V lookup: CDR1 MDHEN, CDR2 SYDVKM. The CDR3 has 14 residues. The CDR3 sequence: CASSPTGLSTEAFF. The CDR3 region has the DNA TGTGCCAGCAGCCCAACAGGGCTATCTACTGAAGCTTTCTTT.

In its sample, this clone was seen a few times. This specimen includes other DNA sequences encoding the same CDR3. The gene calls are TRBV28 and TRBJ1-1, with a tentative D call TRBD1 (6 bases). V was shortened by 5 bases and J by 0 bases, with 13 bases between the two germline ends. Germline lookup yields CDR1 MDHEN and CDR2 SYDVKM. The CDR3 is 15 residues long. CDR3 DNA: TGTGCCAGCAGTCCCCCGGACAGAATGAACACTGAAGCTTTCTTT. Translated, it gives CASSPPDRMNTEAFF.

The J gene is TRBJ1-1, the V gene TRBV30, with 7 bases lining up with TRBD1. The CDR3 length is 11 residues. J gave up 5 bases and V 6 bases, and 3 bases lay outside the gene matches. In germline, CDR1 is GTSNPN, CDR2 SVGIG (reference sequence). The chain's CDR3 is CACQGETEAFF. The CDR3 DNA reads as TGTGCCTGTCAGGGGGAGACTGAAGCTTTCTTT.

The V and J genes are TRBV27 and TRBJ2-3; 8 bases are a match to TRBD2. Germline trimming cut 5 bases from V and 6 bases from J; bases unmatched to any gene: 10. The CDR3 is 15 amino acids. CDR1 and CDR2 (germline): MNHEY, SMNVEV (reference sequence). Here the CDR3 reads CASSPLGASGDTQYF. For the CDR3, the DNA is TGTGCCAGCAGTCCACTGGGGGCTAGCGGGGATACGCAGTATTTT.

This chain joins TRBV4-2 and TRBJ2-1, with D hard to call. Trimming removed 4 bases from V and 9 bases from J, with 7 bases in between. The CDR3 length is 11 residues. CDR1 is LGHNA, CDR2 YNFKEQ, per germline. CDR3 in DNA: TGTGCCAGCAGCCCAGGCCGTGAGCAGTTCTTC. Amino acids: CASSPGREQFF.

This clone was seen a few times. Other DNA sequences in this sample translate to the same CDR3. The chain employs TRBV28 and TRBJ2-7; the D is unclear. Germline lookup yields CDR1 MDHEN and CDR2 SYDVKM. CDR3 length equals 13 residues. V dropped 6 bases and J dropped 0 bases, with 9 bases sitting between them. Here the CDR3 DNA reads TGTGCCAGCAGACACCCTAGCTCCTACGAGCAGTACTTC. Protein product: CASRHPSSYEQYF.

The gene calls are TRBV6-1 and TRBJ1-2, with a weak D call TRBD1 (6 bases). CDR3 length equals 15 residues. CDR1 and CDR2 (germline): MNHNS, SASEGT. The V and J ends lost 6 bases and 5 bases respectively, with 19 bases between them. The CDR3 is CASSFDRTFGYGYTF. As DNA, the CDR3 is TGTGCCAGCAGCTTTGACAGGACCTTTGGGTATGGCTACACCTTC.

V is TRBV29-1 and J is TRBJ2-7, with 9 bases matching TRBD2. CDR1 is SQVTM and CDR2 is ANQGSEA in the germline V gene. V shed 1 base and J 2 bases; nucleotides not matched to a gene: 0. CDR3 length equals 13 residues. The chain's CDR3 is CSVEASGTYEQYF. The CDR3 bases are TGCAGCGTTGAAGCTAGCGGGACCTACGAGCAGTACTTC.

The chain couples TRBV11-3 to TRBJ2-5; 10 positions agree with TRBD1. J gave up 1 base and V 5 bases, and 7 bases lay outside the gene matches. The germline CDR1 and CDR2 sequences are SGHNT and YENEEA. The CDR3 runs 16 residues. For the CDR3, the DNA is TGTGCCAGCAGCCGAAGACAGGGGGCTGGCCAAGAGACCCAGTACTTC. As protein: CASSRRQGAGQETQYF.

A note on this clone: One base away lies a much larger clone, so this may be a sequencing read error. This same CDR3 is encoded by further DNA sequences in the sample. V is TRBV29-1 and J is TRBJ2-7; TRBD1 is a possible D gene (6 bases). Germline V lookup: CDR1 SQVTM, CDR2 ANQGSEA. CDR3 length equals 14 residues. CDR3 sequence (DNA): TGCAGCGTTAGTAGTGGGGGCAGGCCCTACGAGCAGTATTTC. This codes for CSVSSGGRPYEQYF.

J is TRBJ2-3 and V is TRBV30, with D unclear. Trimming left V 2 bases short and J 2 bases short, with 8 bases between. This CDR3 is 13 amino acids long. Germline CDR1 and CDR2: GTSNPN and SVGIG (reference sequence). CDR3 in amino acids: CAWSWQYTDTQYF. The DNA of the CDR3 is TGTGCCTGGAGTTGGCAGTACACAGATACGCAGTATTTT.

The V and J genes are TRBV4-2 and TRBJ2-7; 11 bases align to TRBD1. There are 16 residues in the CDR3. Unmatched junction bases numbered 8, after V lost 4 bases and J lost 3 bases. Germline lookup yields CDR1 LGHNA and CDR2 YNFKEQ. The CDR3 bases are TGTGCCAGCAGCCGCACCCCAGGGACAGGGGGCTACGAGCAGTACTTC. The encoded protein is CASSRTPGTGGYEQYF.

V and J are TRBV27 and TRBJ1-4; no firm D call. Trimming cost V 1 base and J 0 bases, with 6 bases left between them. Germline-derived CDR1 and CDR2 are MNHEY and SMNVEV (reference sequence). The CDR3 has 15 amino acids. The CDR3 spells CASSLYGATNEKLFF. The CDR3 nucleotides read TGTGCCAGCAGTTTATACGGTGCAACTAATGAAAAACTGTTTTTT.

This clone was observed a handful of times. V is TRBV6-1 and J is TRBJ2-1; D is unclear. Germline-derived CDR1 and CDR2 are MNHNS and SASEGT. The CDR3 runs 12 residues. V shed 0 bases and J shed 8 bases, with 5 bases lying between them. CDR3 amino acids: CASSEARDEQFF. The CDR3 DNA follows: TGTGCCAGCAGTGAAGCTAGGGATGAGCAGTTCTTC.

The chain combines TRBV19 with TRBJ2-1; TRBD2 matches 7 bases. The CDR3 spans 15 residues. Germline V gene lookup returns CDR1 LNHDA and CDR2 SQIVND (reference sequence). Trimming removed 4 bases from V and 1 base from J; junction bases left unmatched: 4. CDR3 bases: TGTGCCAGTAGTACTATACTAGCGTCCTACAATGAGCAGTTCTTC. This translates into CASSTILASYNEQFF.

The chain employs TRBV10-1 and TRBJ1-1, with no clear D. Trimming pared 7 bases from V and 6 bases from J, leaving 6 bases between. In germline, CDR1 is WNHNN, CDR2 SYGVQD (reference sequence). This CDR3 contains 10 residues. The CDR3 here is CASKYAEAFF. CDR3 bases: TGCGCCAGCAAATACGCTGAAGCTTTCTTT.

J is TRBJ2-3 and V is TRBV6-1; 7 bases are a match to TRBD2. Germline V lookup: CDR1 MNHNS, CDR2 SASEGT. The trim removed 7 bases at V and 3 bases at J, leaving 7 bases unmatched. This CDR3 spans 14 amino acids. The DNA of the CDR3 is TGTGCCAGCAAGTTATCTAGCGGTACAGATACGCAGTATTTT. Amino acids: CASKLSSGTDTQYF.

For this clone: The sample contains more than one DNA sequence encoding this CDR3. V usage is TRBV29-1 and J usage is TRBJ2-3; D call uncertain. Deletions cut 3 bases from V and 1 base from J, with 5 bases between. The CDR3 consists of 12 residues. The germline V gene encodes CDR1 SQVTM and CDR2 ANQGSEA. CDR3 in amino acids: CSVDTGTDTQYF. For the CDR3, the DNA is TGCAGCGTTGACACAGGCACAGATACGCAGTATTTT.

A word on this clone: A much larger clone differs by one base, so this may be a read error. The J gene is TRBJ1-1, the V gene TRBV7-9; D remains unclear. V shed 4 bases and J shed 1 base, with 7 bases lying between them. The CDR3 loop spans 13 amino acids. Germline-derived CDR1 and CDR2 are SEHNR and FQNEAQ (reference sequence). Written as DNA, the CDR3 is TGTGCCAGCAGCTCCCAGGAGAACACTGAAGCTTTCTTT. Translating gives CASSSQENTEAFF.

The V and J genes are TRBV2 and TRBJ2-7; unclear D gene. V lost 8 bases to trimming and J lost 2 bases, with 10 bases between them. Germline CDR1 SNHLY, CDR2 FYNNEI. The CDR3 is 12 amino acids. The CDR3 DNA reads as TGTGCCAGCCAGGTGACTCCCTACGAGCAGTACTTC. Encoded protein: CASQVTPYEQYF.

V gene TRBV7-2 combines with J gene TRBJ1-4; D is ambiguous. V shed 6 bases and J shed 2 bases, with 13 bases lying between them. Germline V gene sequence: CDR1 SGHTA, CDR2 FQGNSA. The CDR3 runs to 15 residues. This CDR3 reads CASRLQSSTNEKLFF. CDR3 sequence (DNA): TGTGCCAGCAGGCTCCAGAGCTCCACTAATGAAAAACTGTTTTTT.

The V gene is TRBV30, the J gene TRBJ1-6, with D perhaps TRBD1 (5 bases). CDR3 length equals 13 residues. V was clipped by 8 bases and J by 4 bases, with 12 bases between them. The germline CDR1 and CDR2 sequences are GTSNPN and SVGIG (reference sequence). The DNA for the CDR3 is TGTGCCGCCTCCCGGGGGTATAATTCACCCCTCCACTTT. Translating gives CAASRGYNSPLHF.

This clone came up once. V usage is TRBV12-5 and J usage is TRBJ2-7; a weak D match, TRBD1 (6 bases). CDR1 and CDR2 (germline): LGHNT, FRNRAP. Trimming shortened V by 3 bases and J by 0 bases, and 12 bases separated the two germline ends. The CDR3 is 15 amino acids. For the CDR3, the DNA is TGTGCTAGTGGTTTTGGACAGACAAGCTCCTACGAGCAGTACTTC. This translates into CASGFGQTSSYEQYF. The variable domain in full, completed from reference TRBV12-5 and TRBJ2-7, reads DARVTQTPRHKVTEMGQEVTMRCQPILGHNTVFWYRQTMMQGLELLAYFRNRAPLDDSGMPKDRFSAEMPDATLATLKIQPSEPRDSAVYFCASGFGQTSSYEQYFGPGTRLTVT.

This clone has just a few counts. This chain connects TRBV5-1 to TRBJ2-1; 7 bases match TRBD2. V dropped 3 bases and J dropped 15; count of bases not matched to a gene: 15. CDR1 and CDR2 (germline): SGHRS, YFSETQ. This CDR3 spans 14 amino acids. The CDR3 coding sequence is TGCGCCAGCAGCTCGAGACCCGGCGGCTCGGGGGGGTTCTTC. It yields the protein CASSSRPGGSGGFF.

The chain couples TRBV7-8 to TRBJ2-5; a possible D gene is TRBD2 (5 bases). CDR3 length: 13 amino acids. Trimming shortened V by 0 bases and J by 7 bases, and 9 bases separated the two germline ends. Germline V gene sequence: CDR1 SGHVS, CDR2 FQNEAQ. This chain's CDR3 is CASSLAGDGTQYF. The CDR3 region has the DNA TGTGCCAGCAGCTTAGCGGGAGACGGGACCCAGTACTTC.

The chain couples TRBV25-1 to TRBJ1-1, with D possibly matching TRBD1 (6 bases). CDR1 and CDR2 from the germline V gene are MGHDK and SYGVNS. This CDR3 comprises 13 residues. Trimming shortened V by 3 bases and J by 5 bases, and 10 bases separated the two germline ends. The CDR3 DNA reads as TGTGCCAGCAGTGACTTCGGACAGACTGAAGCTTTCTTT. Translation: CASSDFGQTEAFF.